These 5 T cell receptor beta chains were sequenced from one sample in a study of graft-versus-host responses after intestinal transplantation (dated by TCRdb to 2020 to 2023). The library came from the immunoSEQ multiplex PCR assay. Sourced from immuneACCESS, this table was stored by TCRdb with only in-frame sequences that have V and J called. A share of the clones is absent; for the studies checked, an unresolved V gene accounts for under half, and the remainder has no known explanation. The sample table holds approximately 74,000 clones, of which about 90% were seen once. Roughly 0.64% of the sample lies in the top ten. The source material was PBMCs, sampled 98 days after intestinal transplantation. These receptors were taken from a human patient who received an intestinal transplant, so some T cells may come from the graft donor.

This clone is a singleton in its sample. V is TRBV19 and J is TRBJ2-7, with D possibly TRBD2 on 6 matching bases. V gave up 5 bases and J gave up 6 bases, with 20 bases separating them. This CDR3 has 15 residues. Germline V CDR1 and CDR2: LNHDA, SQIVND (reference sequence). This CDR3 is CASSPSQGGIGEQYF. DNA of the CDR3: TGTGCCAGTAGTCCGAGTCAGGGCGGGATTGGCGAGCAGTACTTC.

With respect to this clone: One junction end does not reproduce the germline sequence, and a read error may be involved. The chain recombines TRBV13 with TRBJ2-5; D is ambiguous. The CDR3 length is 12 residues. The V gene's germline CDR1 is PRHDT and CDR2 FYEKMQ (reference sequence). This chain's CDR3 is CASSLQEETRYF. CDR3 sequence (DNA): TGTGCCAGCAGCTTACAGGAAGAGACCCGGTACTTC.

The chain is built from TRBV30 and TRBJ1-2; 7 bases are a match to TRBD1. The CDR3 runs to 13 residues. CDR1 is GTSNPN, CDR2 SVGIG, per germline (reference sequence). V lost 1 base to trimming and J lost 7 bases; unmatched junction nucleotides: 6. CDR3 nucleotides: TGTGCCTGGAGTGCAAGGACAGGTAGTGGCTACACCTTC. Translating it yields CAWSARTGSGYTF.

CDR3 coding DNA: TGCGCCAGCAGTAGCGGGGCGGGCACCGGGGAGCTGTTTTTT. It yields the protein CASSSGAGTGELFF. V usage is TRBV4-1 and J usage is TRBJ2-2; 8 nucleotides agree with TRBD2. V gave up 6 bases and J gave up 4 bases; unmatched junction bases: 4. Germline V gives CDR1 MGHRA, CDR2 YSYEKL. The CDR3 is made up of 14 amino acids.

This clone was found once. This chain connects TRBV5-4 to TRBJ2-3; no clear D gene. The CDR3 is made up of 14 amino acids. Germline lookup yields CDR1 SGHNT and CDR2 YYREEE (reference sequence). Trimming took off 4 bases at V and 0 bases at J, with 9 bases between the two ends. For the CDR3, the DNA is TGTGCCAGCAGCCTCCTTGGAAGCACAGATACGCAGTATTTT. Translation gives CASSLLGSTDTQYF.